The source of this TCR beta chain is a study of CD8 T cells in ankylosing spondylitis. Overall study findings and caveats: Seemingly distinctive of ankylosing spondylitis blood was a TCR beta motif formed by eight highly homologous variants. Clones tied to disease were said to be significantly enriched in matched ankylosing spondylitis synovial fluid.

Concerning this clonotype itself: The antigen is undetermined.

TCRdb used MiXCR to reprocess the 5' RACE reads, holding one entry per CDR3 protein. The repertoire includes about 220,000 distinct CDR3 sequences, 6% to 8% of them detected once, and approximately 15% sits in the top ten. This CDR3 is built from 15 residues. CDR1 and CDR2 from the germline V gene are SQVTM and ANQGSEA. J was trimmed by 4 bases and V by 1 base; bases with no gene match: 6. The sample taken for sequencing was blood, either unsorted or a sorted T cell fraction (not recorded which). The chain combines TRBV29-1 with TRBJ2-1, with 8 bases lining up with TRBD2. This clonotype was obtained from a male donor with ankylosing spondylitis. This CDR3 is CSVEVTGGEYNEQFF. Here the CDR3 DNA reads TGCAGCGTTGAAGTCACGGGGGGGGAATACAATGAGCAGTTCTTC.